This T cell receptor beta chain emerged from a study of T cells in Graves' hyperthyroidism and ophthalmopathy. Across the study: At the time of initial diagnosis and before any treatment, peripheral blood was collected. The study's findings and limits: The authors' 13 V-J model separated ophthalmopathy from stable hyperthyroidism.

Amplification yielded TCR beta CDR3 regions, with RNA transcripts as the source. Initially, a first-round RT-PCR of the TCR CDR3 employed the HTBI primer set. Each CDR3 protein gets one entry after TCRdb re-called the multiplex PCR reads with MiXCR. The table includes approximately 610,000 distinct CDR3 sequences, about 15% detected once. A Clinical Activity Score of at least 3, a NOSPECS grade of at least 4 and a duration under 3 months were recorded in the ophthalmopathy patients. Isolation of PBMCs was performed on roughly 9 ml fresh peripheral blood. This CDR3 spans 11 amino acids. The ends were cut back, 1 base at V and 8 bases at J, with 8 bases in the middle. Germline CDR1 reads DFQATT; CDR2 reads SNEGSKA (reference sequence). This clonotype was detected ten times or more. Its specificity is unknown.

The source material was blood. This clonotype was sampled from a woman aged 35 to 49 with Graves' ophthalmopathy. The gene calls are TRBV20-1 and TRBJ1-2; no clear D. The CDR3 protein is CSARGLRGYTF. CDR3 nucleotides: TGCAGTGCTAGAGGCTTGAGGGGCTACACCTTC.